Below, 22 T cell receptor beta chains from the same sample are listed, as sequenced in a study of CD8+ T cells in alopecia areata. cDNA reverse transcribed from extracted RNA served as the sequencing template. This table comes from immunoSEQ multiplex PCR, and its TCRdb copy is limited to in-frame clones, with some not included. The profile shows 190,000 or so clones, around three fifths of them singletons. Treatment reported: oral pan-JAK inhibitor, 5-10 mg twice daily. Sequenced material: CD8+ T cells sorted from blood, taken at week 24, from a patient treated with tofacitinib. These receptors were collected from a human donor with alopecia areata.

This clone has a handful of counts. The rearrangement links TRBV28 to TRBJ1-4; D gene uncertain. Trimming cost V 6 bases and J 5 bases, with 16 bases left between them. Germline values: CDR1 MDHEN, CDR2 SYDVKM. This CDR3 is 15 amino acids long. The CDR3 sequence is CASRSVMALNEKLFF. The CDR3 DNA reads as TGTGCCAGCAGGAGTGTCATGGCCCTGAATGAAAAACTGTTTTTT.

The genes are TRBV27 and TRBJ2-7; no definite D call. Germline V gene lookup returns CDR1 MNHEY and CDR2 SMNVEV (reference sequence). This CDR3 has 12 residues. Trimming took 5 bases from V and 2 from J, leaving 7 bases between them. The CDR3 DNA follows: TGTGCCAGCAGTACCAGTCCCTACGAGCAGTACTTC. Amino acids: CASSTSPYEQYF.

The chain carries TRBV7-9 and TRBJ2-3; 7 bases match TRBD1. Germline V lookup: CDR1 SEHNR, CDR2 FQNEAQ (reference sequence). V shed 1 base and J 9 bases; nucleotides not matched to a gene: 1. The CDR3 extends over 12 amino acids. In nucleotides, the CDR3 is TGTGCCAGCAGCTTAGGACAGGGAACGCAGTATTTT. Its translation is CASSLGQGTQYF.

The chain uses TRBV27 and TRBJ2-7; D ambiguous. This CDR3 has 11 residues. CDR1 and CDR2 (germline): MNHEY, SMNVEV (reference sequence). Trimming took 6 bases from V and 1 from J, leaving 4 bases between them. CDR3 DNA sequence: TGTGCCAGCAGGGAGTCCTACGAGCAGTACTTC. It codes for CASRESYEQYF.

The rearrangement joins TRBV7-9 to TRBJ2-1; TRBD2 aligns across 11 bases. The CDR3 loop spans 15 amino acids. V trimming: 6 bases; J trimming: 7 bases; junction bases outside the gene matches: 8. CDR1 and CDR2 from the germline V gene are SEHNR and FQNEAQ (reference sequence). The CDR3 is CASRRLAGRWNEQFF. The CDR3 DNA reads as TGTGCCAGCAGGCGACTAGCGGGGAGGTGGAATGAGCAGTTCTTC.

This chain uses TRBV29-1 with TRBJ2-7; 13 bases line up with TRBD2. The CDR3 loop spans 15 amino acids. Germline CDR1 reads SQVTM; CDR2 reads ANQGSEA. J was trimmed by 5 bases and V by 4 bases; bases with no gene match: 8. The CDR3 bases are TGCAGCGTTGGGACTAGCGGGGGACTCGTCGACGAGCAGTACTTC. Residues: CSVGTSGGLVDEQYF.

The rearrangement joins TRBV30 to TRBJ2-1; D is undetermined. CDR3 size: 11 residues. The germline CDR1 and CDR2 sequences are GTSNPN and SVGIG (reference sequence). Trimming removed 0 bases from V and 15 bases from J, with 12 bases in between. The CDR3 region is CAWSVSLGLFF. CDR3 in DNA: TGTGCCTGGAGTGTTTCCCTTGGTTTGTTCTTC. The variable domain in full, completed from reference TRBV30 and TRBJ2-1, reads SQTIHQWPATLVQPVGSPLSLECTVEGTSNPNLYWYRQAAGRGLQLLFYSVGIGQISSEVPQNLSASRPQDRQFILSSKKLLLSDSGFYLCAWSVSLGLFFGPGTRLTVL.

The genes are TRBV13 and TRBJ2-7; D not certain. This CDR3 is 16 amino acids long. Germline CDR1 PRHDT, CDR2 FYEKMQ (reference sequence). The V end lost 6 bases, the J end lost 3 bases, and 21 bases lay between the germline ends. The CDR3 here is CASSHPARKLLYEQYF. Here the CDR3 DNA reads TGTGCCAGCAGTCACCCGGCCAGGAAACTCCTCTACGAGCAGTACTTC.

The V gene is TRBV15, the J gene TRBJ2-7, with D tentatively TRBD1 (5 bases). V was cut by 3 bases and J by 1 base, with 13 bases left in between. Germline V gene lookup returns CDR1 LNHNV and CDR2 YYDKDF (reference sequence). The length of the CDR3 is 15 residues. CDR3 amino acids: CATSRARSGSYEQYF. Here the CDR3 DNA reads TGTGCCACCAGCAGGGCCCGTTCAGGGTCCTACGAGCAGTACTTC.

This clone was picked up a small number of times. The chain has TRBV5-6 and TRBJ2-1, with TRBD1 matching over 11 bases. The ends lost 9 bases at V and 5 bases at J; junction bases unmatched: 4. Germline CDR1 reads SGHDT; CDR2 reads YYEEEE. This CDR3 is built from 13 residues. The CDR3, as DNA: TGTGCCACAGGACAGGGGGCCCACAATGAGCAGTTCTTC. Residues: CATGQGAHNEQFF.

The genes are TRBV30 and TRBJ2-5, with D tentatively TRBD1 or TRBD2 (6 bases each). The CDR3 spans 14 residues. CDR1 is GTSNPN and CDR2 is SVGIG in the germline V gene (reference sequence). The V gene lost 3 bases and the J gene lost 2 bases, with 13 bases spanning the gap. Here the CDR3 DNA reads TGTGCCTGGAGGGACAGTGCGGGGCAAGAGACCCAGTACTTC. It specifies CAWRDSAGQETQYF.

The chain couples TRBV9 to TRBJ1-4; D perhaps matches TRBD1 (5 bases). The CDR3 contains 15 residues. Deletions cut 0 bases from V and 6 bases from J, with 12 bases between. CDR1 is SGDLS, CDR2 YYNGEE, per germline. CDR3 residues: CASSVGGVSDEKLFF. The CDR3 DNA follows: TGTGCCAGCAGCGTAGGAGGGGTTTCGGATGAAAAACTGTTTTTT.

J is TRBJ2-1 and V is TRBV25-1; 9 bases agree with TRBD1. Germline V gene sequence: CDR1 MGHDK, CDR2 SYGVNS. V dropped 6 bases and J dropped 4; count of bases not matched to a gene: 13. CDR3 length: 17 amino acids. CDR3 residues: CASSRISTGGRYNEQFF. The CDR3, as DNA: TGTGCCAGCAGCCGAATCTCGACAGGGGGGAGGTACAATGAGCAGTTCTTC.

The V and J genes are TRBV2 and TRBJ2-3; the match to TRBD2 covers 12 bases. CDR1 SNHLY and CDR2 FYNNEI come from the germline V gene. The junction had 4 bases not matched to a gene; V was cut back by 6 bases and J by 6 bases. The CDR3 runs to 14 residues. DNA of the CDR3: TGTGCCAGCAGGTGGACTAGCGGGGTTGATACGCAGTATTTT. Protein product: CASRWTSGVDTQYF.

This chain uses TRBV25-1 with TRBJ1-4; D call uncertain. Trimming pared 8 bases from V and 0 bases from J, leaving 19 bases between. The CDR3 has 17 amino acids. Germline loops: CDR1 MGHDK, CDR2 SYGVNS. The CDR3 sequence: CASGRGYSPATNEKLFF. The CDR3 nucleotides are TGTGCCAGCGGCCGCGGGTACAGCCCCGCAACTAATGAAAAACTGTTTTTT.

In this sample, this clone turned up a few times. The J gene is TRBJ1-4, the V gene TRBV19; D remains ambiguous. The V and J ends lost 1 base and 5 bases respectively, with 5 bases between them. Germline-derived CDR1 and CDR2 are LNHDA and SQIVND (reference sequence). The CDR3 has 13 residues. CDR3 residues: CASSIVGNEKLFF. CDR3 sequence (DNA): TGTGCCAGTAGTATAGTGGGGAATGAAAAACTGTTTTTT.

The rearrangement joins TRBV9 to TRBJ1-1, with D possibly being TRBD1 (5 bases). Germline loops: CDR1 SGDLS, CDR2 YYNGEE. The CDR3 covers 13 residues. Trimming pared 4 bases from V and 9 bases from J, leaving 16 bases between. The CDR3 region is CASSLGDDAQAFF. CDR3 in DNA: TGTGCCAGCAGCCTCGGGGACGACGCCCAAGCTTTCTTT.

The chain employs TRBV7-9 and TRBJ2-7; 9 bases map to TRBD1. J was trimmed by 3 bases and V by 5 bases; bases with no gene match: 8. Germline V gene data show CDR1 as SEHNR and CDR2 as FQNEAQ (reference sequence). The CDR3 extends over 15 amino acids. CDR3 DNA sequence: TGTGCCAGCAGCCCCCGGACAGGGGAGTTCTACGAGCAGTACTTC. Its translation is CASSPRTGEFYEQYF. Using reference TRBV7-9 and TRBJ2-7 for the parts outside the CDR3, the full variable domain is DTGVSQNPRHKITKRGQNVTFRCDPISEHNRLYWYRQTLGQGPEFLTYFQNEAQLEKSRLLSDRFSAERPKGSFSTLEIQRTEQGDSAMYLCASSPRTGEFYEQYFGPGTRLTVT.

This chain links TRBV7-9 with TRBJ2-2; 8 nucleotides match TRBD2. Germline assignment: CDR1 SEHNR and CDR2 FQNEAQ (reference sequence). The CDR3 has 18 amino acids. Unmatched junction bases numbered 15, after V lost 5 bases and J lost 4 bases. CDR3 coding DNA: TGTGCCAGCAGCCAAGACTACAGCGGGGGAGTAGGCACCGGGGAGCTGTTTTTT. It codes for CASSQDYSGGVGTGELFF.

The chain employs TRBV15 and TRBJ2-7; D possibly corresponds to TRBD1 (6 bases). Germline V gene sequence: CDR1 LNHNV, CDR2 YYDKDF (reference sequence). The V gene lost 3 bases and the J gene lost 2 bases, with 26 bases spanning the gap. The CDR3 extends over 19 amino acids. CDR3 coding DNA: TGTGCCACCAGCAGGGGCTTGGGGCGAGGGGGATTCCTAACCTACGAGCAGTACTTC. The encoded protein is CATSRGLGRGGFLTYEQYF.

The chain combines TRBV13 with TRBJ2-7; 12 nucleotides align to TRBD2. The CDR3 has 15 amino acids. V lost 5 bases to trimming and J lost 3 bases; unmatched junction nucleotides: 5. The germline gives CDR1 PRHDT, CDR2 FYEKMQ (reference sequence). The CDR3 nucleotides are TGTGCCAGCAGCGGGCGGACTAGCGGGAACTACGAGCAGTACTTC. Protein product: CASSGRTSGNYEQYF. The whole variable domain, filled in from reference TRBV13 and TRBJ2-7, reads AAGVIQSPRHLIKEKRETATLKCYPIPRHDTVYWYQQGPGQDPQFLISFYEKMQSDKGSIPDRFSAQQFSDYHSELNMSSLELGDSALYFCASSGRTSGNYEQYFGPGTRLTVT.

This chain joins TRBV13 and TRBJ2-3, with no clear D. V lost 5 bases and J 3 bases, leaving 9 bases between the germline ends. Germline V gene lookup returns CDR1 PRHDT and CDR2 FYEKMQ (reference sequence). The CDR3 spans 13 residues. CDR3 sequence (DNA): TGTGCCAGCAGCCCTAGAGGTACAGATACGCAGTATTTT. Protein sequence: CASSPRGTDTQYF. The variable domain in full, with the rest retrieved from reference TRBV13 and TRBJ2-3, is AAGVIQSPRHLIKEKRETATLKCYPIPRHDTVYWYQQGPGQDPQFLISFYEKMQSDKGSIPDRFSAQQFSDYHSELNMSSLELGDSALYFCASSPRGTDTQYFGPGTRLTVL.